Sequencing of this TCR beta chain was carried out in a study of cytomegalovirus exposure and HLA in healthy donors (dated by TCRdb to about 2017). Study-level background: According to a later analysis, the 120 validation repertoires were produced on the same platform as the 680 or so repertoires of the first cohort. The aim of the study was to test whether cataloging public T cell receptors could identify signatures of past pathogen exposure. To predict cytomegalovirus infection status, the study combined high-throughput TCR immunosequencing, statistical association of individual TCRs with disease status, and machine learning. In addition to the first cohort of approximately 670 subjects, a separate validation cohort of approximately 120 different subjects was used. The paper's findings and limits, for the study overall: A few of the identified cytomegalovirus-associated TCR beta chains were confirmed in vitro to be specific for cytomegalovirus antigens. The authors suggested that the approach could potentially be extended to other disease states and immunological phenotypes. Of the cluster scores, around 95% were above 0 in a later analysis, which found that TCRs clustered in the first cohort also tended to co-occur in the 120 validation repertoires. Across donors, most TCR sequences were observed very rarely, whereas some public TCRs were present in many individuals. All 120 or so repertoires were used to score co-occurrence in the validation cohort in a later analysis, because that analysis had no HLA typing for the cohort. The classifier was reported to diagnose cytomegalovirus status with high specificity and sensitivity in both the original and validation cohorts. The study listed over 150 TCR beta chains as associated with cytomegalovirus.

Concerning this clone: No cognate antigen has been identified for it. The record has no base qualities; no much larger clone is one base away.

The germline V and J ends show losses of 6 bases and 3 bases respectively, and no gene match explains 5 bases of the junction. There are 14 amino acids in the CDR3, from cysteine to phenylalanine inclusive. Solely the CDR3 DNA is kept, with 42 bases framed from the first base. From a lookup of the germline V gene, CDR1 and CDR2 are MDHEN and SYDVKM. Libraries were constructed by the immunoSEQ multiplex PCR assay. Processing in the source paper ran as follows. A statistical classification framework was developed to diagnose cytomegalovirus status using the catalog of TCR beta chain sequences. TCRdb carries this immuneACCESS record with in-frame sequences only. Its versions omit some clonotypes, under half of them owing to an unresolved V gene in the studies checked, with the rest unexplained. V and J calls and clone size are those listed in that table; D and trimming were worked out from the DNA. The sample records tens of thousands of clones, roughly 91% of which are singletons. 2% to 2.5% of the sample is taken by the ten largest.

Separate from the approximately 700-subject first cohort, the validation cohort of roughly 130 subjects was the group to which the donors belonged. The V gene is TRBV28 and the J gene is TRBJ1-5; 7 junctional bases match TRBD1. The sequence was obtained from a man aged 25-45 years in good health and CMV-seronegative. The specimen was PBMCs. The CDR3 region has the sequence CASRMGQSNQPQHF. The DNA is as follows: TGTGCCAGCAGAATGGGACAGTCCAATCAGCCCCAGCATTTT. Beyond the CDR3, the reference TRBV28 and TRBJ1-5 genes provide the residues; the full variable domain reads: DVKVTQSSRYLVKRTGEKVFLECVQDMDHENMFWYRQDPGLGLRLIYFSYDVKMKEKGDIPEGYSVSREKKERFSLILESASTNQTSMYLCASRMGQSNQPQHFGDGTRLSIL.